The rows below give T cell receptor beta chains drawn from one sample of a study of blood T cell repertoires in COVID-19. The method was immunoSEQ multiplex PCR; TCRdb's version includes in-frame clones alone and lacks a portion of them. The table lists 170,000 or so clones, 70% to 90% of them singletons. The source material was peripheral blood. The receptor source for this set is a man aged 55 to 69 with COVID-19, enrolled during active disease. The CDR3 runs from the conserved cysteine through the conserved F or W. D genes are given only for firm matches. Clone size is not always given. Where it is, it says once, few, many or a class for expanded clones.

j_call v_call d_call clone_size cdr3_nt cdr3_aa
TRBJ1-4 TRBV7-6 . . TGTGCCAGCAGTCCCCGACAAACAACTAATGAAAAACTGTTTTTT CASSPRQTTNEKLFF
TRBJ1-4 TRBV2 . . TGTGCCAGCAGTGAAGGGGGCACAACTAATGAAAAACTGTTTTTT CASSEGGTTNEKLFF
TRBJ2-7 TRBV19 . once TGTGCCAGTAGCAATCCCGGCGGGCGCTACGAGCAGTACTTC CASSNPGGRYEQYF
TRBJ1-1 TRBV12-5 . . TGTGCTAGTGGTTTGGCCCTTCCGATGGGGGGGACTCCTTCTTTAGCGAACACTGAAGCTTTCTTT CASGLALPMGGTPSLANTEAFF
TRBJ2-5 TRBV15 . . TGTGCCACCAGCAGGGCGTTGGCGGGGTTACAAGAGACCCAGTACTTC CATSRALAGLQETQYF
TRBJ2-3 TRBV7-2 TRBD2 few TGTGCCAGCAGCTTAGCTAGCGGGAGAGGGGCAGATACGCAGTATTTT CASSLASGRGADTQYF
TRBJ2-1 TRBV11-2 . . TGTGCCAGCAGCTCCCAGCGGGATGAGCAGTTCTTC CASSSQRDEQFF
TRBJ2-5 TRBV19 TRBD1 once TGTGCCAGTAGTATAGTCCCCGGACAGGGAACGGAGACCCAGTACTTC CASSIVPGQGTETQYF
TRBJ2-7 TRBV2 . . TGTGCCAGCAAAACAGGCTACTACGAGCAGTACTTC CASKTGYYEQYF
TRBJ1-5 TRBV28 TRBD1 few TGTGCCAGCAGTGGGGACAGGCGTCAGCCCCAGCATTTT CASSGDRRQPQHF
TRBJ2-1 TRBV10-3 TRBD2 . TGTGCCATCAGTTTAGCGGGAGGTCCCAATGAGCAGTTCTTC CAISLAGGPNEQFF
TRBJ1-2 TRBV19 . few TGTGCCAGTAGGACAGAAGACAAAGCAAACTATGGCTACACCTTC CASRTEDKANYGYTF
TRBJ1-6 TRBV18 . . TGTGCCAGCTCTAAGGACAGATCTCATTCACCCCTCCACTTT CASSKDRSHSPLHF
TRBJ2-7 TRBV10-3 . once TGTGCCATCAGTGAGGCAGGGACCTACGAGCAGTACTTC CAISEAGTYEQYF
TRBJ1-3 TRBV18 . . TGTGCCAGCTCACCACCGAGTAGCTCTGGAAACACCATATATTTT CASSPPSSSGNTIYF
TRBJ1-1 TRBV6-4 . . TGTGCCAGCAGTGATGGAACAGGGAGCATGAACACTGAAGCTTTCTTT CASSDGTGSMNTEAFF
TRBJ2-3 TRBV19 TRBD1 . TGTGCCAGTAGTCTAGAAGGACAGGGGCTAGCAGATACGCAGTATTTT CASSLEGQGLADTQYF
TRBJ1-1 TRBV25-1 . . TGTGCCAGCAGTGAAGTGAGGGCCGGGGACACTGAAGCTTTCTTT CASSEVRAGDTEAFF
TRBJ1-2 TRBV11-2 . . TGTGCCAGCAGCTCAAGGGGGATTATCTATGGCTACACCTTC CASSSRGIIYGYTF
TRBJ1-1 TRBV21-1 . . TGTGCCAGCAGCAACCCGTTTTTGGCAGGGAACGCTGAAGCTTTCTTT CASSNPFLAGNAEAFF
TRBJ1-1 TRBV10-3 . . TGTGCCATCAGTGACTCCGGGGTTGAAGCTTTCTTT CAISDSGVEAFF
TRBJ1-2 TRBV19 . . TGTGCCAGTAGTATATCCCCCGGCGGCTATGGCTACACCTTC CASSISPGGYGYTF
TRBJ2-3 TRBV19 TRBD2 . TGTGCCAGTAAGGCCTCCTCCGGTGCGGGAGTAGATACGCAGTATTTT CASKASSGAGVDTQYF
TRBJ1-1 TRBV5-5 TRBD1 . TGTGCCAGCAGCTTTCAGGGGGGATTGAACACTGAAGCTTTCTTT CASSFQGGLNTEAFF